The 27 T cell receptor beta chains listed next were all sequenced from one sample in a study of blood T cell repertoires in COVID-19 (TCRdb year 2020). Libraries were prepared through the immunoSEQ multiplex PCR assay. As stored in TCRdb, this immuneACCESS dataset retains in-frame rearrangements with V and J assigned. A fraction of the clones does not appear; measured against another copy, unresolved V genes explain less than half of the discrepancy, and the remainder lacks a known reason. Across this sample there are 250,000 to 300,000 clones, with roughly 88% seen only once. The ten largest make up over 2% of the sample. The material sequenced was PBMCs or T cells enriched from blood (not recorded which). Source of these receptors: a woman aged 40 to 50 with acute COVID-19.

This rearrangement joins TRBV7-2 to TRBJ1-5; TRBD1 matches 7 bases. The CDR3 consists of 16 residues. The V segment lost 1 base and the J segment 1 base; nucleotides outside the gene matches: 4. From germline, CDR1 is SGHTA and CDR2 FQGNSA. The CDR3 loop reads CASSLETGSSNQPQHF. DNA of the CDR3: TGTGCCAGCAGCTTAGAGACAGGGTCAAGCAATCAGCCCCAGCATTTT.

V gene TRBV11-3 combines with J gene TRBJ2-3, with D unresolved. The CDR3 runs to 11 residues. Trimming removed 2 bases from V and 7 bases from J, with 4 bases in between. Germline loops: CDR1 SGHNT, CDR2 YENEEA. CDR3 amino acids: CASSLFNTQYF. CDR3 in DNA: TGTGCCAGCAGCTTATTTAATACGCAGTATTTT.

The chain is built from TRBV7-6 and TRBJ2-2; 9 nucleotides match TRBD2. The V and J ends lost 5 bases and 6 bases, in that order; junction bases with no gene match: 7. This CDR3 region has 15 residues. CDR1 is SGHVS, CDR2 FNYEAQ, per germline. The DNA for the CDR3 is TGTGCCAGCAGCGGAGCGGGGGGCCGGGCCGGGGAGCTGTTTTTT. Residues: CASSGAGGRAGELFF.

The V call is TRBV2, the J call TRBJ1-2, with TRBD1 matching over 9 bases. CDR1 and CDR2 from the germline V gene are SNHLY and FYNNEI. The V and J ends lost 4 bases and 6 bases, in that order; junction bases with no gene match: 3. The length of the CDR3 is 13 residues. The CDR3 here is CASSVQGANGYTF. The CDR3 coding sequence is TGTGCCAGCAGTGTACAGGGGGCGAATGGCTACACCTTC.

This rearrangement joins TRBV7-9 to TRBJ1-1; D uncertain. CDR1 SEHNR and CDR2 FQNEAQ come from the germline V gene (reference sequence). The V and J ends lost 3 bases and 6 bases respectively, with 17 bases between them. This CDR3 has 15 residues. In DNA form, the CDR3 reads TGTGCCAGCAGCTTGGGAGCCTCCAAGGGCGCTGAAGCTTTCTTT. It is translated as CASSLGASKGAEAFF. Full variable domain (remainder filled in from reference TRBV7-9 and TRBJ1-1): DTGVSQNPRHKITKRGQNVTFRCDPISEHNRLYWYRQTLGQGPEFLTYFQNEAQLEKSRLLSDRFSAERPKGSFSTLEIQRTEQGDSAMYLCASSLGASKGAEAFFGQGTRLTVV.

The rearrangement uses TRBV21-1 and TRBJ2-5; the table's D call, TRBD1, was not checked against the DNA. TRBV21-1 is tagged as a pseudogene. This CDR3 is built from 14 residues. DNA of the CDR3: TGTGCCAGCAGCAAATCCACAGGGAAAGAGACCCAGTACTTC. It is translated as CASSKSTGKETQYF.

The chain is built from TRBV28 and TRBJ1-5; D gene ambiguous. V lost 6 bases to trimming and J lost 2 bases, with 17 bases between them. Germline CDR1 MDHEN, CDR2 SYDVKM. There are 16 residues in the CDR3. CDR3 amino acids: CASRAPTISGNQPQHF. CDR3 DNA: TGTGCCAGCAGGGCCCCGACAATATCTGGCAATCAGCCCCAGCATTTT.

The V call is TRBV5-1, the J call TRBJ2-7, with a weak D call TRBD2 (6 bases). CDR1 and CDR2 from the germline V gene are SGHRS and YFSETQ. CDR3 length: 16 amino acids. V lost 0 bases to trimming and J lost 4 bases, with 17 bases between them. The CDR3 reads CASSLALGGTAYEQYF. CDR3 DNA sequence: TGCGCCAGCAGCTTGGCCTTGGGGGGAACAGCATACGAGCAGTACTTC.

The chain employs TRBV6-5 and TRBJ1-6; TRBD1 matches at 7 bases. V trimming: 4 bases; J trimming: 10 bases; junction bases outside the gene matches: 7. The V gene's germline CDR1 is MNHEY and CDR2 SVGAGI. The CDR3 sequence is 14 residues long. In DNA, the CDR3 is TGTGCCAGCAGTTTGACAGGGCTGGGGTCACCCCTCCACTTT. This sequence encodes CASSLTGLGSPLHF.

Note on this clone: The same CDR3 is also encoded by other DNA sequences in this sample. The J gene is TRBJ2-1, the V gene TRBV19; 11 bases agree with TRBD2. This CDR3 comprises 15 residues. V shed 8 bases, J shed 4 bases, and the junction held 7 bases outside the gene matches. Looked up from germline, CDR1 is LNHDA and CDR2 is SQIVND (reference sequence). The DNA of the CDR3 is TGTGCCAGTTCCTCGGGACTAGCGGCATACAATGAGCAGTTCTTC. Protein: CASSSGLAAYNEQFF.

This chain uses TRBV27 with TRBJ1-3; weak D call: TRBD1 (5 bases). V was trimmed by 4 bases and J by 4 bases, leaving 14 bases between them. This CDR3 comprises 15 residues. The germline gives CDR1 MNHEY, CDR2 SMNVEV (reference sequence). Here the CDR3 reads CASSSLGSGGNTIYF. CDR3 DNA sequence: TGTGCCAGCAGTTCCCTGGGGTCAGGGGGAAACACCATATATTTT.

With respect to this clone: Other nucleotide sequences from this sample produce the same CDR3. V usage is TRBV30 and J usage is TRBJ2-7; tentatively, D is TRBD2 (5 bases). V dropped 3 bases and J dropped 1 base, with 7 bases sitting between them. Germline assignment: CDR1 GTSNPN and CDR2 SVGIG (reference sequence). The CDR3 consists of 12 residues. Here the CDR3 DNA reads TGTGCCTGGAGCCCGGGATCCTACGAGCAGTACTTC. As protein: CAWSPGSYEQYF.

The gene calls are TRBV25-1 and TRBJ2-5; D is possibly TRBD1 (6 bases). Germline assignment: CDR1 MGHDK and CDR2 SYGVNS. The V and J ends lost 2 bases and 5 bases respectively, with 9 bases between them. The CDR3 covers 13 residues. For the CDR3, the DNA is TGTGCCAGCAGTGAACAGGGGAGCGAGACCCAGTACTTC. Translation gives CASSEQGSETQYF.

This chain uses TRBV4-1 with TRBJ2-3; 9 bases are shared with TRBD2. The V segment lost 1 base and the J segment 4 bases; nucleotides outside the gene matches: 9. The CDR3 sequence is 17 residues long. CDR1 and CDR2 (germline): MGHRA, YSYEKL. CDR3 loop: CASSQVTGRGGPDTQYF. The CDR3 DNA reads as TGCGCCAGCAGCCAAGTGACTGGGCGGGGGGGCCCAGATACGCAGTATTTT.

This clone was counted once. The CDR3 region is CAIRIRRQGADTQYF. Written as DNA, the CDR3 is TGTGCCATCAGAATCCGCCGACAGGGAGCAGATACGCAGTATTTT. The chain employs TRBV10-3 and TRBJ2-3; 7 positions match TRBD1. The germline V gene encodes CDR1 ENHRY and CDR2 SYGVKD. Unmatched junction bases numbered 10, after V lost 6 bases and J lost 4 bases. This CDR3 spans 15 amino acids.

This chain joins TRBV24-1 and TRBJ1-1; 11 bases fit TRBD1. Looked up from germline, CDR1 is KGHDR and CDR2 is SFDVKD. The CDR3 has 16 amino acids. With V trimmed by 5 bases and J by 1 base, 5 bases remained unmatched. The CDR3 bases are TGTGCCACCAGTGGTTCGGACAGGGGGCCGAACACTGAAGCTTTCTTT. Protein: CATSGSDRGPNTEAFF.

The chain joins TRBV7-2 to TRBJ1-2; TRBD1 might be the D (6 bases). Deletions cut 1 base from V and 5 bases from J, with 11 bases between. Germline values: CDR1 SGHTA, CDR2 FQGNSA. This CDR3 contains 14 residues. The CDR3 nucleotides are TGTGCCAGCAGCTTAGGGCCAGGGGCTTATGGCTACACCTTC. Its protein product is CASSLGPGAYGYTF.

This chain joins TRBV7-3 and TRBJ1-5; TRBD1 matches at 7 bases. CDR1 is SGHTA, CDR2 FQGTGA, per germline. This CDR3 is 21 amino acids long. Trimming removed 6 bases from V and 0 bases from J; junction bases left unmatched: 23. CDR3 nucleotides: TGTGCCAGCAGGCCTCGACAGGGCCAAGGTTCGATAACATATAGCAATCAGCCCCAGCATTTT. Translated: CASRPRQGQGSITYSNQPQHF.

J is TRBJ1-5 and V is TRBV6-4, with D perhaps TRBD1 (5 bases). Trimming stripped 3 bases from V and 4 bases from J, with 13 bases between. The CDR3 totals 15 residues. Germline lookup yields CDR1 MRHNA and CDR2 SNTAGT. CDR3 region: CASSEEGGGNQPQHF. The CDR3 DNA reads as TGTGCCAGCAGTGAAGAGGGTGGGGGGAATCAGCCCCAGCATTTT.

The V call is TRBV11-3, the J call TRBJ1-3; tentative D call: TRBD1 (6 bases). Trimming removed 5 bases from V and 3 bases from J, with 8 bases in between. Germline CDR1 and CDR2: SGHNT and YENEEA. There are 13 residues in the CDR3. The CDR3 sequence is CASSPGDGNTIYF. DNA for the CDR3: TGTGCCAGCAGCCCAGGGGATGGAAACACCATATATTTT.

The V gene is TRBV6-2 or TRBV6-3, the J gene TRBJ2-1, with a tentative D call TRBD1 (6 bases). V lost 2 bases to trimming and J lost 2 bases, with 7 bases between them. Germline CDR1 reads MNHEY; CDR2 reads SVGEGT. CDR3 size: 14 residues. The DNA for the CDR3 is TGTGCCAGCAGTTACGACAGGACCTACAATGAGCAGTTCTTC. Translated, it gives CASSYDRTYNEQFF.

The rearrangement links TRBV19 to TRBJ1-5, with D uncertain. Germline assignment: CDR1 LNHDA and CDR2 SQIVND (reference sequence). V shed 1 base and J shed 0 bases, with 4 bases lying between them. The CDR3 sequence is 14 residues long. The DNA for the CDR3 is TGTGCCAGTAGTATAGCGGTTAGCAATCAGCCCCAGCATTTT. It codes for CASSIAVSNQPQHF.

The DNA for the CDR3 is TGTGCCAGCAGCTTAGAAACAGGGGGGGGCTATGGCTACACCTTC. Amino acid sequence: CASSLETGGGYGYTF. The V gene is TRBV7-6, the J gene TRBJ1-2; 8 bases match TRBD1. The CDR3 covers 15 residues. V was clipped by 1 base and J by 4 bases; unmatched bases: 5. Germline V CDR1 and CDR2: SGHVS, FNYEAQ.

This chain links TRBV12-3 or TRBV12-4 with TRBJ1-2; the D gene is possibly TRBD1 (5 bases). Trimming pared 5 bases from V and 8 bases from J, leaving 15 bases between. The length of the CDR3 is 13 residues. For the CDR3, the DNA is TGTGCCAGCAGTCCACTACAGGTCCGGGGCTACACCTTC. Encoded protein: CASSPLQVRGYTF.

The V gene is TRBV5-4, the J gene TRBJ2-7; the match to TRBD1 covers 8 bases. The CDR3 contains 14 residues. V was clipped by 4 bases and J by 5 bases; unmatched bases: 8. CDR1 is SGHNT and CDR2 is YYREEE in the germline V gene (reference sequence). CDR3 DNA sequence: TGTGCCAGCAGCCCCCGACAGGGGACCAACGAGCAGTACTTC. This gives the protein CASSPRQGTNEQYF.

This clone is a singleton in its sample. CDR3 region: CASSPRGAYNEQFF. The CDR3 DNA is TGTGCCAGCAGCCCCCGAGGCGCCTACAATGAGCAGTTCTTC. The chain is built from TRBV9 and TRBJ2-1; no firm D call. Germline values: CDR1 SGDLS, CDR2 YYNGEE. V was cut by 4 bases and J by 2 bases, with 10 bases left in between. CDR3 length equals 14 residues.

This clone has just a few counts. The chain has TRBV7-8 and TRBJ1-1; 10 nucleotides line up with TRBD1. The CDR3 is 16 amino acids. The germline CDR1 and CDR2 sequences are SGHVS and FQNEAQ. Trimming cost V 2 bases and J 1 base; bases outside gene matches: 4. CDR3 protein: CASSLRDRGRNTEAFF. Written as DNA, the CDR3 is TGTGCCAGCAGCTTAAGGGACAGGGGCCGGAACACTGAAGCTTTCTTT.